Following are 13 T cell receptor beta chains from one sample sequenced in a study of T cells in tumors after PD-1 blockade. Sequenced by immunoSEQ multiplex PCR; TCRdb stores in-frame clones only, minus some. The table has about 59,000 clones, around four fifths seen once. The source material was PBMCs, sampled before anti-PD-1 treatment. These receptors were collected from a human donor with basal cell carcinoma.

The rearrangement joins TRBV25-1 to TRBJ1-5; 8 bases align to TRBD1. Unmatched junction bases numbered 6, after V lost 5 bases and J lost 0 bases. The germline V gene encodes CDR1 MGHDK and CDR2 SYGVNS. The CDR3 is 16 amino acids. The CDR3 here is CASSSGTGSSNQPQHF. DNA of the CDR3: TGTGCCAGCAGTTCCGGGACAGGTTCTAGCAATCAGCCCCAGCATTTT.

V and J are TRBV24-1 and TRBJ2-3, with 8 positions matching TRBD1. This CDR3 is built from 14 residues. The germline V gene encodes CDR1 KGHDR and CDR2 SFDVKD. J was trimmed by 1 base and V by 7 bases; bases with no gene match: 3. The CDR3 DNA sequence: TGTGCCACCAGCGAGACAGGGGGCACAGATACGCAGTATTTT. As protein: CATSETGGTDTQYF.

The rearrangement links TRBV12-3 or TRBV12-4 to TRBJ2-1; no reliable D call. Trimming pared 6 bases from V and 7 bases from J, leaving 7 bases between. The CDR3 length is 11 residues. CDR3 in DNA: TGTGCCAGCAGCTTGGTAAATGAGCAGTTCTTC. Protein: CASSLVNEQFF.

J is TRBJ1-5 and V is TRBV19, with 8 bases aligning to TRBD1. Germline values: CDR1 LNHDA, CDR2 SQIVND (reference sequence). The CDR3 length is 13 residues. Trimming removed 9 bases from V and 2 bases from J; junction bases left unmatched: 3. As DNA, the CDR3 is TGTGCCAGCATGGACAGGGGCAATCAGCCCCAGCATTTT. Its translation: CASMDRGNQPQHF.

This chain links TRBV5-1 with TRBJ2-1; 8 bases fit TRBD2. From germline, CDR1 is SGHRS and CDR2 YFSETQ. This CDR3 spans 15 amino acids. Germline trimming cut 5 bases from V and 1 base from J; bases unmatched to any gene: 5. For the CDR3, the DNA is TGCGCCAGCAGGGAGACTAGCGCGTCCTACAATGAGCAGTTCTTC. It codes for CASRETSASYNEQFF.

CDR3 protein: CSAKNNEQFF. The CDR3 nucleotides are TGCAGTGCTAAGAACAATGAGCAGTTCTTC. This sequence joins TRBV20-1 and TRBJ2-1; D unclear. Deletions cut 4 bases from V and 5 bases from J, with 3 bases between. CDR1 is DFQATT, CDR2 SNEGSKA, per germline (reference sequence). The CDR3 covers 10 residues.

This chain links TRBV24-1 with TRBJ2-1; D may be TRBD1 or TRBD2 (5 bases each). Per germline, CDR1 KGHDR and CDR2 SFDVKD. The CDR3 spans 15 residues. With 2 bases removed from V and 2 bases from J, the gap between germline ends came to 9 bases. This CDR3 reads CATSDSRGPYNEQFF. The CDR3 bases are TGTGCCACCAGTGATTCACGGGGCCCCTACAATGAGCAGTTCTTC.

V is TRBV20-1 and J is TRBJ2-7; D is ambiguous. The V and J ends lost 3 bases and 2 bases respectively, with 14 bases between them. CDR1 and CDR2 (germline): DFQATT, SNEGSKA (reference sequence). The CDR3 covers 14 residues. The CDR3 nucleotides read TGCAGTGCTAGTCTTCAGTCTCCTACCTACGAGCAGTACTTC. It encodes CSASLQSPTYEQYF.

This chain uses TRBV7-9 with TRBJ1-2; 7 bases line up with TRBD1. Germline CDR1 and CDR2: SEHNR and FQNEAQ (reference sequence). The CDR3 loop spans 15 amino acids. Germline trimming cut 2 bases from V and 7 bases from J; bases unmatched to any gene: 10. In DNA, the CDR3 is TGTGCCAGCAGCTTACCCGGGACAGTAGATCGTGGCTACACCTTC. Its protein is CASSLPGTVDRGYTF.

This sequence joins TRBV5-1 and TRBJ1-4; 12 nucleotides align to TRBD1. The length of the CDR3 is 17 residues. Germline CDR1 and CDR2: SGHRS and YFSETQ. The ends lost 3 bases at V and 4 bases at J; junction bases unmatched: 7. The CDR3 is CASSWRGQGAGNEKLFF. In DNA form, the CDR3 reads TGCGCCAGCAGCTGGAGGGGACAGGGGGCGGGTAATGAAAAACTGTTTTTT. Full variable domain (remainder filled in from reference TRBV5-1 and TRBJ1-4): KAGVTQTPRYLIKTRGQQVTLSCSPISGHRSVSWYQQTPGQGLQFLFEYFSETQRNKGNFPGRFSGRQFSNSRSEMNVSTLELGDSALYLCASSWRGQGAGNEKLFFGSGTQLSVL.

The rearrangement joins TRBV7-8 to TRBJ2-5, with TRBD2 matching over 8 bases. This CDR3 contains 14 residues. The J segment lost 5 bases and the V segment lost 3 bases, leaving 5 bases of the junction unmatched. Germline CDR1 SGHVS, CDR2 FQNEAQ. CDR3 coding DNA: TGTGCCAGCAGCTTCGGGGGGGCAGGGGAGACCCAGTACTTC. Translated: CASSFGGAGETQYF.

The rearrangement uses TRBV2 and TRBJ2-3, with D perhaps matching TRBD1 (5 bases). The germline V gene has CDR1 SNHLY and CDR2 FYNNEI. The CDR3 is 15 amino acids. The germline V and J ends were trimmed by 6 bases and 2 bases, with 15 bases remaining between them. CDR3 nucleotide sequence: TGTGCCAGCAGCGACAGTCTCGGGCCCACAGATACGCAGTATTTT. Its translation: CASSDSLGPTDTQYF.

The chain couples TRBV19 to TRBJ2-5, with 7 bases that match TRBD1. This CDR3 is 18 amino acids long. Unmatched junction bases numbered 21, after V lost 6 bases and J lost 5 bases. Germline CDR1 is LNHDA and CDR2 is SQIVND (reference sequence). CDR3 DNA sequence: TGTGCCAGTAGCCCCGGGACAGAACCCCTCCAAAATCGGGAGACCCAGTACTTC. It specifies CASSPGTEPLQNRETQYF.